Listed below are T cell receptor beta chains from one sample, sequenced in a study of identical twins. TCRdb re-called the 5' RACE reads through MiXCR, storing one row per CDR3 protein. The sample lists approximately 620,000 distinct CDR3 sequences, 8.6% occurring once. This sample also appeared in a second study, on yellow fever vaccine responses in identical twins.

The sequenced sample consisted of PBMCs. All receptors derive from a woman aged 18-29 years in good health. CDR3s include the opening cysteine and the closing phenylalanine or tryptophan. D genes are given only for firm matches. Size values are once, few and many counts, or a class for expanded clones, and some rows have none.

V: TRBV5-1; D: .; J: TRBJ2-3; size: .; DNA: TGCGCCAGCAGCTTGGTCCCCTCTAGCACAGATACGCAGTATTTT; CDR3: CASSLVPSSTDTQYF
V: TRBV12-3/TRBV12-4; D: TRBD2; J: TRBJ2-5; size: many; DNA: TGTGCCAGCAGTCCGCCTAGCGGGGGTCGGGAGACCCAGTACTTC; CDR3: CASSPPSGGRETQYF
V: TRBV5-1; D: .; J: TRBJ1-2; size: .; DNA: TGCGCCAGCAGCTCGGACTATGGCTACACCTTC; CDR3: CASSSDYGYTF
V: TRBV10-3; D: .; J: TRBJ1-5; size: many; DNA: TGTGCCATCAGTGAGTCGAGGGGTACTCAGCCCCAGCATTTT; CDR3: CAISESRGTQPQHF
V: TRBV29-1; D: .; J: TRBJ2-3; size: .; DNA: TGCAGCGGAAGTGGGGTCTTTAGAGATACGCAGTATTTT; CDR3: CSGSGVFRDTQYF
V: TRBV12-3/TRBV12-4; D: .; J: TRBJ2-7; size: .; DNA: TGTGCCAGCAGGAAGGTGGGTGGAGACTCCTACGAGCAGTACTTC; CDR3: CASRKVGGDSYEQYF
V: TRBV7-2; D: .; J: TRBJ1-1; size: .; DNA: TGTGCCAGCAGCTTTCAGGGTTCACCTGAAGCTTTCTTT; CDR3: CASSFQGSPEAFF
V: TRBV6-2/TRBV6-3; D: TRBD2; J: TRBJ2-3; size: few; DNA: TGTGCCAGCAGTGCCACTAGCGGGAGTGGAGAAGATACGCAGTATTTT; CDR3: CASSATSGSGEDTQYF
V: TRBV12-3/TRBV12-4; D: TRBD1; J: TRBJ2-6; size: .; DNA: TGTGCCAGCAGTGCGACAGGGCCTGGGGCCAACGTCCTGACTTTC; CDR3: CASSATGPGANVLTF
V: TRBV5-5; D: TRBD2; J: TRBJ2-7; size: .; DNA: TGTGCCAGCAGCTCGGGACTAGCCGACTACTACGAGCAGTACTTC; CDR3: CASSSGLADYYEQYF
V: TRBV3-1; D: TRBD2; J: TRBJ2-7; size: .; DNA: TGTGCCAGCAGCCGCGGTCGGAGCGGGGGGTACGAGCAGTACTTC; CDR3: CASSRGRSGGYEQYF
V: TRBV12-3/TRBV12-4; D: TRBD1; J: TRBJ1-4; size: many; DNA: TGTGCCAGCAGCACCGGCCCCCGACAGGGGGAAAAACTGTTTTTT; CDR3: CASSTGPRQGEKLFF
V: TRBV4-1; D: .; J: TRBJ1-6; size: .; DNA: TGCGCCAGCAGCCAAGATAAGCCGGACAGACGTAATTCACCCCTCCACTTT; CDR3: CASSQDKPDRRNSPLHF
V: TRBV3-1; D: .; J: TRBJ2-5; size: few; DNA: TGTGCCAGCAGCCAAGACGGGCTATCCTTGTACCAAGAGACCCAGTACTTC; CDR3: CASSQDGLSLYQETQYF
V: TRBV12-3/TRBV12-4; D: .; J: TRBJ2-1; size: many; DNA: TGTGCCAGCAGTCGGACCCCCTCCTACAATGAGCAGTTCTTC; CDR3: CASSRTPSYNEQFF
V: TRBV15; D: TRBD1; J: TRBJ2-7; size: few; DNA: TGTGCCACCAGCTTGGACAGGGGAGCCTGGGGGCAGTACTTC; CDR3: CATSLDRGAWGQYF
V: TRBV9; D: TRBD2; J: TRBJ2-6; size: .; DNA: TGTGCCAGCAGCGCCAGTCCCGGGACTAGCGCTGGGGCCAACGTCCTGACTTTC; CDR3: CASSASPGTSAGANVLTF
V: TRBV7-9; D: .; J: TRBJ2-4; size: .; DNA: TGTGCCAGCAGCCTAACAGGGAGTCGAGCCAAAAACATTCAGTACTTC; CDR3: CASSLTGSRAKNIQYF
V: TRBV7-3; D: .; J: TRBJ2-5; size: few; DNA: TGTGCCAGCAGCTCCGCGGGGACCCAGTACTTC; CDR3: CASSSAGTQYF
V: TRBV27; D: TRBD1; J: TRBJ1-4; size: many; DNA: TGTGCCAGCAGTTTAATAGGGACAGAGAATGAAAAACTGTTTTTT; CDR3: CASSLIGTENEKLFF
V: TRBV6-1; D: TRBD2; J: TRBJ2-1; size: .; DNA: TGTGCCAGCAGTGGGCCCGGAGGGACTAGCGGGGGGAAGAGCTCCTACAATGAGCAGTTCTTC; CDR3: CASSGPGGTSGGKSSYNEQFF
V: TRBV20-1; D: .; J: TRBJ2-7; size: .; DNA: TGCAGTGCTAGACGGGACCGGGCTAAAGACGAGCAGTACTTC; CDR3: CSARRDRAKDEQYF